This paragraph reports one T cell receptor beta chain. Its recognized antigen is unknown. Within one base of it there is no much larger clone, and no base qualities were kept. The donors were healthy, HIV-negative adults who had no recently reported acute infections or vaccinations. Only Caucasian adults living in Nashville, Tennessee, USA were represented among the donors. CD4+ T cells were enriched by magnetic negative selection; naive cells were then positively selected on CD45RA, and the negative fraction formed the memory subset. Blood was collected by leukapheresis, and PBMCs were isolated by Ficoll-Histopaque density gradient centrifugation and then cryopreserved in liquid nitrogen vapor phase. Analytical flow cytometry was used to check the purity and quantity of every magnetically sorted T cell population. From each sorted fraction, genomic DNA was isolated and quantified by UV absorbance on a Nanodrop 2000c.

The data originate from a study of shared clonotypes between healthy human individuals (dated by TCRdb to 2020 to 2022). With regard to the full study: The cohort comprised two women and a few men aged 18 to 49 years. To increase sequencing depth and limit assay-specific biases, different laboratories used diverse techniques to prepare libraries and sequence TCR repertoires. For each donor, CD4 naive and CD4 memory were each run on three plates, CD8 naive on two plates, and CD8 memory on one plate. Each donor's leukapheresis produced roughly between roughly 0.94 and 9.5 billion PBMCs. The study deeply sequenced blood TCR repertoires of about five healthy adults to estimate repertoire size and the extent of clonotype sharing between individuals. Points the paper makes about the study in general: Pairwise subsampling indicated that sequencing depth was expected to affect the degree of clonotype sharing among donors. Naive subsets generally had larger estimated clonotype richness than memory subsets. Sampling was restricted to blood, and TCR repertoires in tissue are likely to differ from TCR repertoires in blood. Clonotypes shared by all four sorted-subset donors showed higher generation probabilities than non-shared clonotypes. Because the study included a small number of donors, the genetic and exposure-history diversity represented was limited. Across four donors, around 5.4% of naive CD4, roughly 3.3% of naive CD8, about 2.3% of memory CD4, and approximately 0.4% of memory CD8 clonotypes were shared. Rarefaction of sorted-subset datasets indicated incomplete sequencing despite the large sequencing depth.

TCR CDR3 regions were amplified from genomic DNA by multiplex PCR using the deep immunoSEQ assay. Genomic DNA extracted from each cell subset was distributed evenly over all wells of several immunoSEQ 96-well plates, and each plate served as one replicate. For sorted subsets, around 200 ng genomic DNA, equal to about 30,000 T cell genomes, was loaded into each replicate PCR. The purified libraries were quantified using a Qubit 3.0 fluorometer, sized with a Bioanalyzer 2100, and then quantified again using the KAPA Library Quantification kit. Each immunoSEQ 96-well plate was sequenced on its own single-read 150-cycle Illumina NextSeq 550 flow cell. In the authors' own workflow: Because the immunoSEQ output included only junctional sequences and no quality scores, the filtering could not be the same as the filtering used for full-length reads. To assign V/J genes and CDR3, sequences were annotated using PyIR, a Python wrapper for IgBLAST v1.9, with IMGT germline references. Reads were filtered out if the reads had weak V/J assignments (E-value above 1e-6), no CDR3, stop codons, out-of-frame junctions, or ambiguous translated residues. A V3J clonotype was defined by an identical inferred V gene, J gene, and CDR3 amino acid sequence. To compute the percentage overlap between repertoires, the number of shared unique clonotypes was divided by the size of the smaller repertoire. Richness of each repertoire was evaluated using RTK rarefaction, the Chao1 estimator, and Recon v2.1 estimates of unobserved clonotypes. For all TCRbeta clonotypes obtained by the gDNA method from four donors, generation probabilities were computed with OLGA. TCRdb carries this immuneACCESS record with in-frame sequences only. Its versions omit some clonotypes, under half of them owing to an unresolved V gene in the studies checked, with the rest unexplained. D and trimming come from the DNA, and the V and J calls and clone size come from that table. The table for this sample lists roughly 2.2 million clones; 80% to 95% of them were counted only once. The ten largest clones take up under 0.45% of the sample.

Reading the germline V gene gives CDR1 MNHNS and CDR2 SASEGT. The cysteine opens and the phenylalanine closes a CDR3 of 15 amino acids. This entry keeps only the CDR3 DNA: 45 bases, framed from base 1. Clipping removes 5 bases from V and 6 bases from J, with 9 as the unmatched junction base count. Source material: naive CD4+ T cells from PBMCs. The cell subset or site label for this specimen denotes: CD45RA+ positively selected. The TCR comes from a man between 18 and 29 years old in good health. Some clones in this sample may be carry-over from other donors' samples. The rearrangement joined TRBV6-1 to TRBJ2-7, with 11 bases matching TRBD1. The DNA sequence reads TGTGCCAGCAGTACCCTGGACAGGGGGCGGGCCGAGCAGTACTTC. It encodes CASSTLDRGRAEQYF.